The sequence of this TCR beta chain was determined in a study of T-cell memory formation after mild COVID-19 (dated by TCRdb to about 2021). Study-wide context: Most TCR sequence clusters were specific to one of the two donors. The cohort was made up of two young adult volunteers, one female and one male, who were previously healthy. T-cell clones expanding and contracting after mild COVID-19 in a couple of donors were tracked by longitudinal TCRalpha and TCRbeta repertoire sequencing. The paper's findings and limits, for the study overall: Contracting CD4+ clones were located mainly in the CM and EM memory subsets, whereas CD8+ clones were found to be enriched in EMRA. Only a couple of mild cases were covered in the study, and larger cohorts including severe cases with pre-infection samples were considered necessary. From day 15 to 85, contracting clones showed balanced CD4/CD8 phenotypes, whereas a second wave of clones that expanded from day 15 to 37 leaned towards CD4+. The detection of some responding clones in pre-infection memory suggests that pre-existing cross-reactive memory T cells joined the SARS-CoV-2 response. SARS-CoV-2 specificity was not confirmed for the second-wave clones peaking on day 37.

Ficoll-Paque density gradient centrifugation was used to isolate PBMCs. Sequencer: Illumina NovaSeq 6000. TCRalpha and TCRbeta cDNA libraries were constructed by 5'RACE with constant-segment primers, with sample barcodes and unique molecular identifiers being introduced. Trizol reagent was used to extract RNA from every sample. Libraries were amplified in two PCR steps, with a second sample barcode and Illumina TruSeq adapters added in the second step. The libraries were sequenced on an Illumina NovaSeq using 2 x 150 bp paired-end reads. Regarding the original processing steps: Reads were demultiplexed and collapsed into UMI-guided consensus sequences with migec v1.2.7. Using mixcr v2.1.11, UMI consensuses were aligned to TRA and TRB V and J templates and then assembled into clonotypes. Clonotypes were classified as expanded or contracted when called significant by both edgeR and NoisET, with noise models trained on biological replicates. edgeR calls used a false discovery rate-adjusted p below 0.01 and a log2 fold-change threshold of 1. As an exploratory analysis of dynamics, max-normalized trajectories of the 1000 most abundant clonotypes were examined with PCA combined with hierarchical clustering. The CD4 or CD8 phenotype of responding clones was assigned using the separately sequenced CD4+ and CD8+ repertoires. The public reads were run again by TCRdb, first through fastp at Q25 and then through MiXCR, and only productive beta chains were kept. Merged by CDR3 protein, the rows form single entries marked with the most common genes and DNA. The V and J calls follow TCRdb's processing rather than the paper's. The sample data list approximately 230,000 distinct CDR3 sequences, and around 15% of these were observed just once. Of the sample, roughly 3.6% falls within the top ten clones.

On this clonotype itself: Which antigen it targets is not known. The input lacks base qualities; no much larger clone sits a single base away.

There are 12 amino acids in the CDR3, from cysteine to phenylalanine inclusive. The DNA shown is the 36-base CDR3, in frame from base 1. In the germline V gene (reference sequence), CDR1 corresponds to DFQATT and CDR2 to SNEGSKA. Trimming takes 5 bases off V and 3 bases off J; junction bases not matched to a gene: 0. The specimen was PBMCs or a T cell subset sorted from them (not recorded which). Here the chain combines TRBV20-1 and TRBJ1-1; 10 central bases correspond to TRBD1. This receptor was taken from a man aged 18-30 years who had mild COVID-19 (a few samples of this study predate the infection). The sample titles of this study are shuffled in the database, so cell type and time point are left out; the donor was told from shared clones. The DNA reads TGCAGTGCTGGACAGGGGGACACTGAAGCTTTCTTT. Its protein is CSAGQGDTEAFF.